These 26 T cell receptor beta chains were all obtained from the same sample, sequenced in a study of regulatory T cells in long-lasting Graves disease. Time point of the sample: newly diagnosed GD, antithyroid drugs for less than 3 months. TCR sequences were obtained from RNA taken from PBMCs. According to the study, TCR beta libraries were built with iRepertoire HTBI primers and CDR3-region Arm-PCR. TCRdb ran MiXCR on the multiplex PCR reads and lists one entry per CDR3 protein. The repertoire has some 600,000 distinct CDR3 sequences, roughly 15% of them found once; the top ten carry around 12%. Separately, the same data were catalogued under a study of T cells in Graves' hyperthyroidism and ophthalmopathy.

The material sequenced was peripheral blood mononuclear cells (PBMCs), taken at new diagnosis, from a patient treated with antithyroid drugs. These receptors originate from a man younger than 30 with Graves disease.

The sample holds many counts of this clonotype. This chain uses TRBV12-5 with TRBJ1-1, with a possible D match to TRBD1 (5 bases). Trimming took 1 base from V and 1 from J, leaving 7 bases between them. The CDR3 is made up of 14 amino acids. Per germline, CDR1 LGHNT and CDR2 FRNRAP. DNA for the CDR3: TGTGCTAGTGGTTTGGAGGGGACGAACACTGAAGCTTTCTTT. Translated, it gives CASGLEGTNTEAFF. Variable domain in full (rest from reference TRBV12-5 and TRBJ1-1): DARVTQTPRHKVTEMGQEVTMRCQPILGHNTVFWYRQTMMQGLELLAYFRNRAPLDDSGMPKDRFSAEMPDATLATLKIQPSEPRDSAVYFCASGLEGTNTEAFFGQGTRLTVV.

This clonotype was seen ten or more times. The V gene is TRBV20-1, the J gene TRBJ2-3, with D maybe TRBD1 (6 bases). Germline lookup yields CDR1 DFQATT and CDR2 SNEGSKA (reference sequence). This CDR3 region has 15 residues. Trimming cost V 0 bases and J 3 bases, with 13 bases left between them. CDR3 residues: CSARDGARGTDTQYF. The DNA of the CDR3 is TGCAGTGCTAGAGATGGGGCTAGGGGGACAGATACGCAGTATTTT.

This clonotype was counted only a few times. The chain is built from TRBV7-6 and TRBJ1-5, with a possible D match to TRBD1 (5 bases). The CDR3 is 14 amino acids. Germline values: CDR1 SGHVS, CDR2 FNYEAQ. V was pared by 5 bases and J by 5 bases, with 13 bases between. CDR3 bases: TGTGCCAGCAGCCAGGCAGGGTTTTATCAGCCCCAGCATTTT. Encoded protein: CASSQAGFYQPQHF.

This clonotype was picked up many times. The chain carries TRBV7-2 and TRBJ1-2, with no clear D. The CDR3 is 13 amino acids. V gave up 6 bases and J gave up 8 bases, with 16 bases separating them. In germline, CDR1 is SGHTA, CDR2 FQGNSA. In DNA form, the CDR3 reads TGTGCCAGCAGAGGTACAGAGGATCTGGGCTACACCTTC. This gives the protein CASRGTEDLGYTF.

This clonotype was detected ten times or more. The chain couples TRBV6-2 or TRBV6-3 to TRBJ1-5; maybe TRBD1 (6 bases). CDR1 is MNHEY, CDR2 SVGEGT, per germline. CDR3 size: 14 residues. The ends were cut back, 6 bases at V and 7 bases at J, with 16 bases in the middle. Here the CDR3 DNA reads TGTGCCAGCAGATCGGGGGGCGCAGGGCAGCCCCAGCATTTT. It encodes CASRSGGAGQPQHF.

The CDR3 protein is CASSLSLAHTDTQYF. The CDR3 region has the DNA TGTGCCAGCAGCCTCTCACTAGCGCACACAGATACGCAGTATTTT. This sequence joins TRBV9 and TRBJ2-3; 7 bases align to TRBD2. The V gene end was trimmed by 4 bases and the J gene end by 2 bases; junction bases not matched to a gene: 7. The CDR3 runs 15 residues. Germline V gives CDR1 SGDLS, CDR2 YYNGEE.

This chain uses TRBV28 with TRBJ2-3; D uncertain. The CDR3 covers 13 residues. Germline V gene lookup returns CDR1 MDHEN and CDR2 SYDVKM. The V end lost 10 bases, the J end lost 7 bases, and 18 bases lay between the germline ends. DNA for the CDR3: TGTGCCACCTACGGCGGACCCACTTATACGCAGTATTTT. Translation gives CATYGGPTYTQYF.

This clonotype was counted ten times or more. V is TRBV28 and J is TRBJ2-1; D unclear. Trimming shortened V by 1 base and J by 2 bases, and 9 bases separated the two germline ends. The CDR3 runs 15 residues. The germline V gene has CDR1 MDHEN and CDR2 SYDVKM. CDR3 sequence: CASSLLASPYNEQFF. CDR3 DNA: TGTGCCAGCAGTTTATTGGCGAGCCCCTACAATGAGCAGTTCTTC.

In its sample, this clonotype was seen a few times. The chain carries TRBV19 and TRBJ2-7, with no clear D. V was shortened by 5 bases and J by 3 bases, with 8 bases between the two germline ends. The CDR3 length is 12 residues. Germline CDR1 reads LNHDA; CDR2 reads SQIVND (reference sequence). CDR3 loop: CASSFPNYEQYF. The DNA for the CDR3 is TGTGCCAGTAGTTTTCCGAACTACGAGCAGTACTTC.

In its sample, this clonotype was seen many times. The genes are TRBV30 and TRBJ1-5; D remains unclear. The germline V gene has CDR1 GTSNPN and CDR2 SVGIG (reference sequence). Trimming removed 1 base at V and 6 bases at J, with 10 bases between. This CDR3 spans 13 amino acids. The CDR3 spells CAWSGRRLQPQHF. The CDR3 nucleotides are TGTGCCTGGAGTGGTCGACGGCTTCAGCCCCAGCATTTT.

This clonotype has a count of ten or more. V gene TRBV3-1 combines with J gene TRBJ1-1; D gene uncertain. Between the trimmed V and J ends, which lost 3 bases and 11 bases, there was a span of 13 bases. CDR1 is LGHDT, CDR2 YNNKEL, per germline (reference sequence). This CDR3 contains 12 residues. CDR3 region: CASSQIVRGAFF. The CDR3 nucleotides read TGTGCCAGCAGCCAGATCGTCAGAGGGGCTTTCTTT. Full variable domain (missing parts from reference TRBV3-1 and TRBJ1-1): DTAVSQTPKYLVTQMGNDKSIKCEQNLGHDTMYWYKQDSKKFLKIMFSYNNKELIINETVPNRFSPKSPDKAHLNLHINSLELGDSAVYFCASSQIVRGAFFGQGTRLTVV.

This clonotype turned up a few times. The V gene is TRBV20-1, the J gene TRBJ2-7, with 11 bases lining up with TRBD2. Germline V gene data show CDR1 as DFQATT and CDR2 as SNEGSKA (reference sequence). The CDR3 runs 18 residues. J was trimmed by 1 base and V by 2 bases; bases with no gene match: 13. The chain's CDR3 is CSARSISGGLAASYEQYF. The CDR3 DNA reads TGCAGTGCTAGATCTATCTCCGGGGGACTAGCGGCTTCCTACGAGCAGTACTTC.

This rearrangement joins TRBV27 to TRBJ2-7; D might be TRBD1 or TRBD2, each matching 6 bases. The germline V and J ends were trimmed by 5 bases and 2 bases, with 16 bases remaining between them. CDR3 length: 15 residues. Per the germline V gene, CDR1 is MNHEY and CDR2 is SMNVEV (reference sequence). Here the CDR3 reads CASSQQGGQAYEQYF. In DNA, the CDR3 is TGTGCCAGCAGTCAACAGGGAGGTCAGGCCTACGAGCAGTACTTC.

This chain joins TRBV15 and TRBJ1-2; D possibly corresponds to TRBD1 (6 bases). V was shortened by 1 base and J by 2 bases, with 17 bases between the two germline ends. This CDR3 has 17 amino acids. Germline V gives CDR1 LNHNV, CDR2 YYDKDF (reference sequence). The CDR3 sequence: CATSRGGIVGANYGYTF. The CDR3 bases are TGTGCCACCAGCAGAGGGGGGATCGTGGGGGCAAACTATGGCTACACCTTC.

In its sample, this clonotype was seen many times. This chain links TRBV28 with TRBJ2-7; 8 positions match TRBD2. The CDR3 has 16 residues. CDR1 is MDHEN and CDR2 is SYDVKM in the germline V gene. J gave up 6 bases and V 6 bases, and 16 bases lay outside the gene matches. This CDR3 reads CASRPGGSGGRGEQYF. The CDR3 nucleotides read TGTGCCAGCAGACCTGGGGGCTCGGGAGGGCGGGGCGAGCAGTACTTC.

This clonotype was picked up many times. The rearrangement links TRBV20-1 to TRBJ2-1, with unresolved D. Germline loops: CDR1 DFQATT, CDR2 SNEGSKA (reference sequence). V lost 0 bases and J lost 6, with 15 bases in between. This CDR3 has 15 residues. CDR3 sequence reads: CSARDRQELSNEQFF. CDR3 DNA sequence: TGCAGTGCTAGAGATCGTCAGGAACTCAGCAATGAGCAGTTCTTC.

The chain joins TRBV30 to TRBJ2-1; the D is unclear. Per germline, CDR1 GTSNPN and CDR2 SVGIG (reference sequence). Trimming took off 1 base at V and 9 bases at J, with 10 bases between the two ends. The CDR3 is 12 amino acids. The CDR3 DNA follows: TGTGCCTGGAGTGGGCCTATTAGTGAGCAGTTCTTC. The encoded protein is CAWSGPISEQFF.

J is TRBJ1-4 and V is TRBV4-1, with 7 bases lining up with TRBD1. This CDR3 is built from 15 residues. V lost 5 bases, J lost 4 bases, and 7 bases stayed unmatched. Germline assignment: CDR1 MGHRA and CDR2 YSYEKL. The CDR3 reads CASSGRQGINEKLFF. Written as DNA, the CDR3 is TGCGCCAGCAGCGGCAGACAGGGCATTAATGAAAAACTGTTTTTT.

This clonotype occurred many times. The rearrangement joins TRBV27 to TRBJ1-4; D is unresolved. CDR3 length equals 13 residues. V was clipped by 3 bases and J by 7 bases, with 9 bases between them. Germline assignment: CDR1 MNHEY and CDR2 SMNVEV (reference sequence). The CDR3 bases are TGTGCCAGCAGTTTGGTACTGGGTGAAAAACTGTTTTTT. It yields the protein CASSLVLGEKLFF.

This clonotype was observed at least ten times. The chain carries TRBV20-1 and TRBJ2-7; D is unclear. Deletions cut 6 bases from V and 2 bases from J, with 14 bases between. The CDR3 is 13 residues long. Germline V CDR1 and CDR2: DFQATT, SNEGSKA (reference sequence). The CDR3 region has the DNA TGCAGTGCCGAAGCCCCTGGGGCCTACGAGCAGTACTTC. Its protein product is CSAEAPGAYEQYF.

The V and J genes are TRBV6-1 and TRBJ2-3; D is unresolved. The germline CDR1 and CDR2 sequences are MNHNS and SASEGT. The CDR3 loop spans 13 amino acids. Trimming cost V 9 bases and J 4 bases, with 14 bases left between them. Here the CDR3 DNA reads TGTGCCAGTTCCTGGAAGTTGGCAGATACGCAGTATTTT. This codes for CASSWKLADTQYF.

V is TRBV20-1 and J is TRBJ1-6; TRBD1 matches 10 bases. Germline loops: CDR1 DFQATT, CDR2 SNEGSKA (reference sequence). This CDR3 contains 16 residues. The trim removed 3 bases at V and 9 bases at J, leaving 11 bases unmatched. The CDR3 is CSARVPGTGDTSPLHF. The CDR3 DNA reads TGCAGTGCTAGGGTACCCGGGACAGGGGATACTTCACCCCTCCACTTT.

This clonotype was counted only a few times. V usage is TRBV9 and J usage is TRBJ2-3; 11 bases fit TRBD2. This CDR3 has 16 amino acids. Germline V gives CDR1 SGDLS, CDR2 YYNGEE. The ends lost 4 bases at V and 2 bases at J; junction bases unmatched: 6. The CDR3 loop reads CASSPGTSGFTDTQYF. The CDR3 DNA reads as TGTGCCAGCAGCCCCGGGACTAGCGGATTCACAGATACGCAGTATTTT.

This clonotype was seen at least ten times. CDR3 in amino acids: CASSLAPTVRTDTQYF. CDR3 nucleotides: TGTGCCAGCAGCTTGGCACCGACAGTCCGCACAGATACGCAGTATTTT. The J gene is TRBJ2-3, the V gene TRBV5-5, with TRBD1 as a possible D gene (5 bases). The CDR3 length is 16 residues. The V gene's germline CDR1 is SGHKS and CDR2 YYEKEE (reference sequence). Trimming took 0 bases from V and 1 from J, leaving 12 bases between them.

This clonotype was seen only a few times. The chain recombines TRBV7-6 with TRBJ2-2; 7 bases map to TRBD1. With V trimmed by 2 bases and J by 6 bases, 6 bases remained unmatched. The CDR3 is 15 amino acids. The germline CDR1 and CDR2 sequences are SGHVS and FNYEAQ. CDR3 bases: TGTGCCAGCAGCTTAACAGGGGATTATCCCGGGGAGCTGTTTTTT. Protein sequence: CASSLTGDYPGELFF.

This clonotype was seen a handful of times. The chain joins TRBV20-1 to TRBJ2-1; 8 nucleotides line up with TRBD2. V lost 6 bases to trimming and J lost 7 bases; unmatched junction nucleotides: 14. Germline V gives CDR1 DFQATT, CDR2 SNEGSKA (reference sequence). CDR3 length equals 15 residues. CDR3 in amino acids: CSARIREGLRNEQFF. The DNA of the CDR3 is TGCAGTGCCCGAATCCGGGAGGGCCTACGGAATGAGCAGTTCTTC.